Described below is a single TCR beta chain sequence and its context. What this receptor recognizes is not known. No base quality information exists; no much larger clone differs at one position. Its CDR3 holds 21 amino acids, cysteine through phenylalanine. CDR3 DNA only is kept here, 63 bases in frame from base 1. The germline V gene (reference sequence) yields MNHEY for CDR1 and SMNVEV for CDR2. Germline trimming: 2 bases from V, 0 bases from J; junction bases outside gene matches: 15. The data are from a study of cytomegalovirus exposure and HLA in healthy donors (dated by TCRdb to about 2017). Notes on the research overall: An earlier analysis of around 600 of the donors reported approximately 300 Gb of sequence data and roughly 110 million unique TCR beta sequences from approximately 180 million T cells. The later analysis used no new phenotypic data to find candidate immune exposures, relying instead on TCR beta sequences and their occurrence across donors. The study used immunosequencing to profile the T cell repertoires of several hundred subjects and linked those repertoires to cytomegalovirus serostatus. An earlier analysis of approximately 640 of the donors applied high-throughput TCR beta sequencing to assess whether each TCR beta V gene segment acted as functional or pseudogenic. Four to six DR-DQ haplotypes were handled as single units for association and clustering, since linkage in the cohort was strong. High-throughput TCR immunosequencing, statistical association of individual TCRs with disease status, and machine learning were combined to predict cytomegalovirus infection status. Alongside the repertoire data, information on donor age, sex, ethnicity and CMV serostatus was compiled. Typing coverage differed by locus: A, B, C, DRB1 and DQB1 were typed in about 620-640 donors, DQA1 in 522, DPA1 in roughly 590, and DPB1 in roughly 470. Every repertoire in the discovery cohort had been generated on one and the same sequencing platform. Both class I and class II loci were covered by HLA typing, at four-digit resolution. To study patterns of TCR occurrence, a later analysis re-analyzed previously published TCR beta repertoires from several hundred donors and added high-resolution HLA genotyping. A later genetic analysis used genome-wide SNP genotypes for about 65% of the 666 donors, treating that subset as a discovery cohort. An early release covering roughly 640 HLA-typed donors comprised approximately 300 gigabases of sequencing data and around 80 million unique TCR sequences. Of the roughly 400 genotyped donors, about 80% fell in the genetic ancestry cluster associated with self-reported Caucasian donors. Besides the first cohort of hundreds of subjects, a separate validation cohort made up of over 95 different subjects was used. Across about 370 genotyped donors of the cohort, an average of roughly 230,000 unique TCR beta nucleotide sequences per donor were sequenced, and 15% to 20% of those sequences were non-productive. The study was designed to test whether signatures of past pathogen exposure could be identified by cataloging public T cell receptors. What the study reported, not specific to this receptor: Presence/absence analyses assumed roughly uniform sequencing depth across donors, an assumption that may not hold. In vitro tests confirmed that a few of the cytomegalovirus-associated TCR beta chains recognize cytomegalovirus antigens. Several of the top co-occurrence clusters appeared to be linked to parvovirus B19, influenza, CMV and Epstein-Barr virus, according to a later analysis. Specific HLA alleles were associated with 16,951 TCR beta sequences at a false discovery rate of 0.05 in a later analysis. Because the 87-base-pair reads could not distinguish some IMGT-functional V segments, including TRBV6-2 and TRBV6-3, those segments were excluded. In this cohort, only TCR beta chains were sequenced, and detectable features were limited by the absence of alpha or paired-chain data. When HLA alleles, especially DR and DQ, strongly co-occurred, attributing TCR associations to individual alleles was difficult. Most CMV-associated TCR beta chains appeared to be HLA-restricted in a later analysis, and the HLA associations seemed to be driven largely by CMV exposure. The earlier analysis of some 560 of the donors excluded some 15 rarely observed V segments, including chromosome 9 orphons, because counts were too low. The authors suggested that the approach could potentially be generalized to other disease states and immunological phenotypes. Correlated functional status among segregating V segments might reflect linkage disequilibrium, but an unknown experimental factor could not be ruled out. Because HLA typing was missing for some donors at each locus, association tests included only the typed subset. Broadly in line with IMGT annotations, most TCR beta V segments showed up in productive rearrangements about 87% or about 30% of the time in an earlier analysis of approximately 640 of the donors. A later genetic analysis associated a missense DCLRE1C variant with V-gene and J-gene trimming of TCR beta chains, and an independent cohort replicated the association. According to a later analysis, TCR association rates differed among HLA loci, with DRB1 alleles showing the most associated TCRs and HLA-C alleles showing the fewest. A group of highly shared sequence variants was considered likely to be a technical artifact of the sequencing pipeline. A later genetic analysis reported fewer N-insertions in productive TCRs among donors in an Asian-associated ancestry cluster than the approximately 670-donor mean. The classifier was reported to diagnose cytomegalovirus status with high specificity and sensitivity in both the original cohort and the validation cohort. CMV serostatus was the only immune exposure information available for the cohort. In the study, 164 TCR beta chains were listed as associated with cytomegalovirus. Across donors, most TCR sequences were observed very rarely, whereas some public TCRs were present in many individuals. A later analysis found that HLA-associated TCR beta chains were more clonally expanded and had lower generation probabilities than equally common non-associated chains. A further reported finding was that TCR beta sequences accurately predicted the HLA-A and HLA-B alleles for most subjects in the first cohort.

The library was generated by the immunoSEQ multiplex PCR assay. For the multiplex PCR, a mixture combining 60 forward primers for TCR Vbeta segments and 13 reverse primers for TCR Jbeta segments was used. A multiplex PCR assay on genomic DNA amplified the CDR3 region of rearranged TCR beta genes. On the Illumina HiSeq System, the amplified TCR beta libraries were sequenced as 87-base-pair reads. In the original analysis: In a later analysis, roughly 80 million unique TCR beta chains were counted across the roughly 610 repertoires, and approximately 11 million of these chains were shared by at least two donors. To remove PCR and sequencing errors, raw reads were error-corrected and collapsed into unique sequences using a nearest-neighbor algorithm that merged closely related sequences. V, D and J gene segments were assigned by aligning CDR3 sequences to IMGT reference sequences. Each retained sequence needed at least a six-nucleotide match to both a V gene segment and a J gene segment. Rearrangements were classified as productive when the CDR3 lacked stop codons and remained in frame with V and J, and all other rearrangements were classified as non-productive. Following IMGT convention, CDR3 was defined as the stretch from the second conserved V-encoded cysteine up to the conserved J-encoded phenylalanine. In an earlier analysis of some 550 of the donors, sequences lacking an unambiguous match to a single V gene segment were excluded. In an earlier analysis of a few hundred of the donors, a V segment was called functional when productive rearrangements were above 56.7%, and segregating when the standard deviation between donors exceeded 5%. A statistical classification framework was built to diagnose cytomegalovirus status from the catalog of TCR beta chain sequences. A later analysis assigned V and J genes by comparing TCR nucleotide sequences with IMGT/GENE-DB human TR gene sequences. In a later analysis, CDR3 sequences and most-parsimonious VDJ recombination scenarios were assigned using the TCRdist pipeline. In a later analysis, each TCR beta chain was defined by its CDR3 amino acid sequence together with its V-gene family, and reads without a unique V-gene family were excluded. To address suspected cross-contamination and a sequencing artifact, a later analysis removed some 620 highly shared, low-generation-probability nucleotide sequences. In a later analysis, a clonal expansion index for each public chain was calculated from normalized within-repertoire ranks of inferred template counts. A later analysis computed generation probabilities with a VDJ recombination model fitted to out-of-frame rearrangements, and checked the results against IGoR. In a later analysis, TCR-TCR, TCR-HLA and TCR-CMV co-occurrence was scored with hypergeometric tests, and a repertoire-size bias correction was applied to TCR pairs. False discovery rates were estimated in a later analysis by permuting HLA or CMV assignments 20 times. In a later analysis, co-occurring TCRs were grouped with DBSCAN, and TCRdist sequence similarity was added when clustering was performed within HLA-allele-positive subsets. Repertoires with fewer than 30,000 or more than 120,000 public chains, plus five repertoires with anomalous nucleotide sharing, were excluded from co-occurrence clustering. TCRdb obtained this table from immuneACCESS and retained in-frame rearrangements with V and J assigned. These tables miss some clones; where compared with another copy, unresolved V genes account for less than half of the shortfall, and the remainder is unexplained. Clone size and the V and J calls come from that table; the DNA yielded D and trimming. The table for this sample lists more than 130,000 clones; around 80% of them were counted only once. The top ten clonotypes cover approximately 7% of the sample.

The cohort was made up of 500 to 850 healthy bone marrow donors. Cohort members were all nominally healthy when sampled, although unrecorded immune exposures were likely present. The donor tested CMV seropositive and was one of the 289 seropositive cohort members. A peripheral blood sample was collected from each donor, and TCR beta sequencing was performed on peripheral blood mononuclear cells. The Qiagen DNeasy Blood Extraction Kit was used to extract genomic DNA from the blood cell samples. The chain uses TRBV27 and TRBJ2-3; TRBD1 aligns with 12 central bases. The origin of this receptor is a man in his forties in good health and CMV-seropositive. The sequenced sample was PBMCs. The DNA is TGTGCCAGCAGTTTAAAATCCCCCGGGACAGGGGGCTCCTATAGCACAGATACGCAGTATTTT. Its coded protein is CASSLKSPGTGGSYSTDTQYF.